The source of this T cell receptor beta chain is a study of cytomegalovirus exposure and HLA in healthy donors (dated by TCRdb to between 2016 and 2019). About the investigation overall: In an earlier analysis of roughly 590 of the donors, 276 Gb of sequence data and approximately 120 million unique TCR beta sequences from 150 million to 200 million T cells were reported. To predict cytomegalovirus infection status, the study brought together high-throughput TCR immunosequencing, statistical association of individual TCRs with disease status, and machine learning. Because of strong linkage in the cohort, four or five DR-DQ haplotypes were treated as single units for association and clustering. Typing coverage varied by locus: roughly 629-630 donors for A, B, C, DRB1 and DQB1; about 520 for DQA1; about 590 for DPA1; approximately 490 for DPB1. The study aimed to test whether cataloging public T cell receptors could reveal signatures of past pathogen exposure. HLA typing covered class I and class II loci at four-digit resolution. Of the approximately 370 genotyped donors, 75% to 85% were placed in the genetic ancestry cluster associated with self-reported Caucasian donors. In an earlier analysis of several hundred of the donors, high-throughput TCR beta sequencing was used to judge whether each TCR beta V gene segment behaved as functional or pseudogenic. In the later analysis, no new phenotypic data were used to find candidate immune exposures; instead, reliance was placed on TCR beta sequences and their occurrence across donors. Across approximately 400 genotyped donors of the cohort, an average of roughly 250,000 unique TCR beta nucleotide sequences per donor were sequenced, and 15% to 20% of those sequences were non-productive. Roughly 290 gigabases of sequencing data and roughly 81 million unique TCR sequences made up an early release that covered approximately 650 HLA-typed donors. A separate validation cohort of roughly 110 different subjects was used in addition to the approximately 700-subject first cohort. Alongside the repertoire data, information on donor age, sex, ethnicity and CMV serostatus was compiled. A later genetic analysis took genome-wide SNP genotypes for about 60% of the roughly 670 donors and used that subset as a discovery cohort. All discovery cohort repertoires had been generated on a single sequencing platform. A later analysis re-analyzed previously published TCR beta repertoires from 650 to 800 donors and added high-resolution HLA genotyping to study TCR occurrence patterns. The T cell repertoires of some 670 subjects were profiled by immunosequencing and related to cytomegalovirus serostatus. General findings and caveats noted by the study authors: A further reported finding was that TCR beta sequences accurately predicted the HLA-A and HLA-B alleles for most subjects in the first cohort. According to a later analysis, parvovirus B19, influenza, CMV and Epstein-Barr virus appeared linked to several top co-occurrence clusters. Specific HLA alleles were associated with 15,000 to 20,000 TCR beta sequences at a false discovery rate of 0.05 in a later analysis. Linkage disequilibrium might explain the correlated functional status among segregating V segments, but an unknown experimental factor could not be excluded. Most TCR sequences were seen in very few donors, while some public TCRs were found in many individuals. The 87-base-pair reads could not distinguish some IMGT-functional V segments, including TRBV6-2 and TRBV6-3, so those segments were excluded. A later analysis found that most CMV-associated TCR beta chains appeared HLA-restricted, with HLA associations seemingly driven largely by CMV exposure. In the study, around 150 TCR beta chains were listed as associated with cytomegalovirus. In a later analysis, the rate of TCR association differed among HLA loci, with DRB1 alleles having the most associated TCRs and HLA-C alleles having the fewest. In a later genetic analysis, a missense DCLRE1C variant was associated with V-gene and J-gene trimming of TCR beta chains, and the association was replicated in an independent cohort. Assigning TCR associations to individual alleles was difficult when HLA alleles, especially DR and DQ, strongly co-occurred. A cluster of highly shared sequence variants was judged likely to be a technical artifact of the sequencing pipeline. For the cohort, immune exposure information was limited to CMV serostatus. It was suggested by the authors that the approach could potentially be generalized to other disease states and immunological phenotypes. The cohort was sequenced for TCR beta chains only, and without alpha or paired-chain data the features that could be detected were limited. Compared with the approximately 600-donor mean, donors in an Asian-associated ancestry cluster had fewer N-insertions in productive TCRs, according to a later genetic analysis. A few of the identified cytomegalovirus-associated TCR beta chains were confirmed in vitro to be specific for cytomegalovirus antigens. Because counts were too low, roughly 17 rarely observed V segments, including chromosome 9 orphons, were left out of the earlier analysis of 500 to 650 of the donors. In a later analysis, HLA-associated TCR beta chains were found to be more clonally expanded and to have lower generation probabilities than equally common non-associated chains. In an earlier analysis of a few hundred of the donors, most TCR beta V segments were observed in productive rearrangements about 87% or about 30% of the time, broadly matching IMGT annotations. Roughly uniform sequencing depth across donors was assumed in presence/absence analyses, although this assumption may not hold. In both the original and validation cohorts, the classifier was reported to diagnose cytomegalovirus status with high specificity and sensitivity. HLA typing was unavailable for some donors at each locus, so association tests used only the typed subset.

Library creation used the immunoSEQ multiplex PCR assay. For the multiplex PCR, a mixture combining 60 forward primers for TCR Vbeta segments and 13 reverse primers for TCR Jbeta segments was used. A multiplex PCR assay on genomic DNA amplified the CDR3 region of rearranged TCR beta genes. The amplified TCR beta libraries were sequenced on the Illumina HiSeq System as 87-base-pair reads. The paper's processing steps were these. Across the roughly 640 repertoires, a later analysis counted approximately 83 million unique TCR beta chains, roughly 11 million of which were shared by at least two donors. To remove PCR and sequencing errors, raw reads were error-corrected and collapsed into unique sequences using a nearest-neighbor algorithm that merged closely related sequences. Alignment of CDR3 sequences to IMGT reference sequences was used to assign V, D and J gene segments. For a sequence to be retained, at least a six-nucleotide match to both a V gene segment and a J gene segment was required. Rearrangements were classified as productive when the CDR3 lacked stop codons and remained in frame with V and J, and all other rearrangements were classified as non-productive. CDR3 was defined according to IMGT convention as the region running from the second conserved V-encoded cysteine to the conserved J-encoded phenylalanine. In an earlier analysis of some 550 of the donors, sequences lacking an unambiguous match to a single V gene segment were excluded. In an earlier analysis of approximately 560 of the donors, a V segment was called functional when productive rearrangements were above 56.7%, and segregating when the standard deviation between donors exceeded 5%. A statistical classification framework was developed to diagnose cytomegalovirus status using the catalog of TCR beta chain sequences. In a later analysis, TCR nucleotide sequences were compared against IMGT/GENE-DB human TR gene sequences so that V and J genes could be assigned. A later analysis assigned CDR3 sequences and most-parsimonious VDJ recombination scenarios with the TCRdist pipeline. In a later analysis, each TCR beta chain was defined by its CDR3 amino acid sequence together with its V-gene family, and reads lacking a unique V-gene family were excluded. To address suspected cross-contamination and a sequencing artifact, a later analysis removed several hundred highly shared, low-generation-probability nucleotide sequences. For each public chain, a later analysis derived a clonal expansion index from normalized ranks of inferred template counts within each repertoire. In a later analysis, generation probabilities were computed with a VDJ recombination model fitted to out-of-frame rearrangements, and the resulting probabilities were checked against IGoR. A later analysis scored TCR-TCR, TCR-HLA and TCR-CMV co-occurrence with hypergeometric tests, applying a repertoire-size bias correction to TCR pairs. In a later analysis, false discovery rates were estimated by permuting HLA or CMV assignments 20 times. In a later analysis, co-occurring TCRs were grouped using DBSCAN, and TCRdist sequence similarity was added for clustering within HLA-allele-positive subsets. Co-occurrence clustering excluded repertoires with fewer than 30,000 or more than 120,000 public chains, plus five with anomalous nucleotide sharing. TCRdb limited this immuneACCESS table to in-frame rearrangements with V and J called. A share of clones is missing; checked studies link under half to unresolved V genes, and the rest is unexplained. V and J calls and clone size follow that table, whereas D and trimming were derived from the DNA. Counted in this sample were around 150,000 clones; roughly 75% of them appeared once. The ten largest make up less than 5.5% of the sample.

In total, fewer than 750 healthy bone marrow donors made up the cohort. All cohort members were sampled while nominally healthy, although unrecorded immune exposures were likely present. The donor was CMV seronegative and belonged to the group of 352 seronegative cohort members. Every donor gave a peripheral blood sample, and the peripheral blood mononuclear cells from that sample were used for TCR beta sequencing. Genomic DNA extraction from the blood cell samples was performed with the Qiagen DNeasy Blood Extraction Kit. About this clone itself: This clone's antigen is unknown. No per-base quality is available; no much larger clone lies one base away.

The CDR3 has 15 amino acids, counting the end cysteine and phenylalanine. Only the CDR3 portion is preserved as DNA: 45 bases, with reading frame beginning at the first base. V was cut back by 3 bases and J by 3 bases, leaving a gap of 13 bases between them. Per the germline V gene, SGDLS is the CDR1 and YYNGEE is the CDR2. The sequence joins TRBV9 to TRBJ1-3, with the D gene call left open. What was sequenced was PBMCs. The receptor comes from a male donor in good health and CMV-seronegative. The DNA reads TGTGCCAGCAGCGAGGCCCCTCCAGGTGGAAACACCATATATTTT. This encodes CASSEAPPGGNTIYF.